The clone carrying this T cell receptor (beta chain) was recorded only once. Its antigen is currently unknown. Sequence at one end of the junction differs from germline and may be a read error. TCR beta cDNA was prepared out of 500 ng total RNA by means of a constant-region primer. Investigators got TCR beta libraries out of three nested multiplex PCR rounds, done with slightly modified ARM-PCR. A C-beta reverse primer and TRBV1-TRBV30 forward primers served in each of the first two PCR rounds, at about 10 cycles apiece. MiXCR, run by TCRdb on the multiplex PCR reads, gives a single entry per CDR3 protein. The sample carries more than 150,000 distinct CDR3 sequences, 50% to 75% recorded once. The sample belongs to a study of tumor-infiltrating lymphocytes in primary liver carcinoma. About the research overall: Resection treated the patients' primary liver carcinoma.

Germline V CDR1 and CDR2: SQVTM, ANQGSEA. This CDR3 region has 17 residues. In addition to blood RNA drawn from unsorted whole blood, germline DNA was extracted. Study outcomes and limitations: Tumors had a top-250-clone fraction that was significantly higher than blood (p = 0.039). In the absence of sorting, bulk samples left CD4+ and CD8+ repertoires uncompared.

V and J are TRBV29-1 and TRBJ2-5, with TRBD2 as a possible D gene (5 bases). The sequencing input was peripheral blood. The TCR was taken from a man aged 35 to 55 with primary liver carcinoma and hepatitis B virus infection. CDR3 sequence (DNA): TGCAACGTTGAAGAAAGGGAACTAGTTCGTCTCCAAGAGACCCAGTACTTC. It is translated as CNVEERELVRLQETQYF.